A single T cell receptor (beta chain) is shown here with its context. Ten or more counts support this clonotype. There is no known antigen for this receptor. No base qualities exist here, and no much larger clone lies one base off it. Expansion of CD8+CD57+ cells had been shown by flow cytometry in the patients chosen for sequencing. All patients had severe acquired aplastic anemia diagnosed by International Study of Aplastic Anemia and Agranulocytosis and Camitta criteria. At the time blood was sampled, none of the patients had received any therapy. TCR repertoires of sorted CD4+ and CD8+ blood T cells from severe aplastic anemia patients and healthy subjects were deep-sequenced in the study. Patients were enrolled in the USA under clinicaltrials.gov protocols 00001620, 01623167, 00001397, 00071045, 00081523 and 00961064. Ficoll-Paque density gradient centrifugation was used to isolate peripheral blood mononuclear cells. Before DNA extraction, CD4+ and CD8+ T cells were sorted with FACS or magnetic beads.

Genomic DNA served as template for TCR beta VDJ combination and CDR3 sequence profiling. TCR repertoire sequencing was run on an Illumina HiSeq 2000. As for the original processing: Repertoire assessment relied on Simpson's diversity index, CDR3 size and DJ length profiles, and TRBV/TRBJ rearrangement plots. The most abundant DNA sequence in the deep sequencing data was taken as the immunodominant clone. CDR3 amino acid sequences were checked for sharing across subjects and were also compared against the VDJdb database and published repertoires. Using fastp trimming at Q25 and MiXCR clonotype assembly, TCRdb reanalyzed the public sequencing data and kept in-frame beta chains. CDR3 protein sequences are deduplicated, and each keeps its most common genes and DNA. The V and J calls reflect TCRdb's pipeline rather than the authors' work. A total of just over 200,000 distinct CDR3 sequences appear in this sample, approximately 65% of them only once. Of the sample, around 60% falls within the top ten clones.

The sample is drawn from a study of CD8+CD57+ T cells in acquired aplastic anemia (dated by TCRdb to 2017 to 2018). Regarding the complete study: A mean of approximately 3 ug of DNA, ranging from 0.2 to 27.4 ug, was extracted from sorted CD4+ and CD8+ cells. CD8+CD57+ expansion was defined as frequency above the mean frequency observed in healthy subjects. Results the study describes overall, beyond this receptor: Some 30 CD8+ CDR3 sequences were found to be shared between patients and controls, but these sequences appeared to be highly expressed in patients and within the immunodominant clones of the patients. No significant difference in CD8+ Simpson's diversity was found between patients and healthy controls (P=0.060).

The CDR3 has 13 amino acids, counting the end cysteine and phenylalanine. Only CDR3 DNA remains: 39 bases, in frame from the first base. V is trimmed back by 4 bases and J by 7 bases, and the junction contains 4 bases that no gene match accounts for. The germline V gene supplies CDR1 SGDLS and CDR2 YYNGEE. The sequence joins TRBV9 to TRBJ1-5; 8 bases in the junction line up with TRBD1. This sequence originates from a human donor with aplastic anemia. The sample consisted of sorted CD4+, CD8+, or CD8+CD57+ T cells (not recorded which) from PBMCs. The CDR3 here reads CASSFGQGQPQHF. The nucleotide sequence is TGTGCCAGCAGCTTCGGACAGGGCCAGCCCCAGCATTTT.